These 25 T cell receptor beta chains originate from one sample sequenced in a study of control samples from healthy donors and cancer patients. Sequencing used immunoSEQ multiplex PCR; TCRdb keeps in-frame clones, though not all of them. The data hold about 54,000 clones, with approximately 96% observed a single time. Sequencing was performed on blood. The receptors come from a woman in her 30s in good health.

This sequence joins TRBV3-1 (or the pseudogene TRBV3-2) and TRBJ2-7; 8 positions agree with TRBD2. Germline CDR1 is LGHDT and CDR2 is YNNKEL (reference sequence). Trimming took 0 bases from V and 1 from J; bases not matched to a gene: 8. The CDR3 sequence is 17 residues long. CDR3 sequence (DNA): TGTGCCAGCAGCCAAGATCGGATAGCGGGACGTTCCTACGAGCAGTACTTC. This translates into CASSQDRIAGRSYEQYF.

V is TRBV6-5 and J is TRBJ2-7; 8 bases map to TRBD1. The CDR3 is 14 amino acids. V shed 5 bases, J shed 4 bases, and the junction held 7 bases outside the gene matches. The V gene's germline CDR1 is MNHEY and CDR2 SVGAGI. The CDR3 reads CASSLDRGEYEQYF. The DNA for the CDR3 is TGTGCCAGCAGTCTCGACAGGGGAGAATACGAGCAGTACTTC.

The DNA for the CDR3 is TGTGCCAGTAGTATATCGGTCTATGGCTACACCTTC. It codes for CASSISVYGYTF. The chain links TRBV19 to TRBJ1-2; D unclear. Germline V lookup: CDR1 LNHDA, CDR2 SQIVND (reference sequence). This CDR3 spans 12 amino acids. Deletions cut 2 bases from V and 4 bases from J, with 5 bases between.

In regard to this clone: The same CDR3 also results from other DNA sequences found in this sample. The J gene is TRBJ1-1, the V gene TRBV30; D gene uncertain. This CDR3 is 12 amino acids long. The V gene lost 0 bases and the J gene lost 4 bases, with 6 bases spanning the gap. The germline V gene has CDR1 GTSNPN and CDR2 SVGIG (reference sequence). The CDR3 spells CAWSVRGTEAFF. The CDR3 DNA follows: TGTGCCTGGAGTGTACGAGGCACTGAAGCTTTCTTT.

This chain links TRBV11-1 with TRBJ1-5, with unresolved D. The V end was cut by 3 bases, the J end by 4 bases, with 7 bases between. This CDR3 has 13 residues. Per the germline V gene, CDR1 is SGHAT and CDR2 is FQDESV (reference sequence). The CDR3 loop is CASSLETNQPQHF. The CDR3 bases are TGTGCCAGCAGCTTGGAGACAAATCAGCCCCAGCATTTT.

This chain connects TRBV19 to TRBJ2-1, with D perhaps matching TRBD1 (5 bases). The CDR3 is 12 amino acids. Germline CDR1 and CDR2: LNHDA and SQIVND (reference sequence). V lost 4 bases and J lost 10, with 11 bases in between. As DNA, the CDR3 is TGTGCCAGTAGTAGGCAGGGCCCGGAGCAGTTCTTC. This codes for CASSRQGPEQFF.

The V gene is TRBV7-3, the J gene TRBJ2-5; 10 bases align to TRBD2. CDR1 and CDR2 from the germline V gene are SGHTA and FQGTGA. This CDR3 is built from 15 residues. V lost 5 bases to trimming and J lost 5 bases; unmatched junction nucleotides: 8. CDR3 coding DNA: TGTGCCAGCAGCCCGAGCGGGAGGGCCGCGGAGACCCAGTACTTC. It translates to CASSPSGRAAETQYF.

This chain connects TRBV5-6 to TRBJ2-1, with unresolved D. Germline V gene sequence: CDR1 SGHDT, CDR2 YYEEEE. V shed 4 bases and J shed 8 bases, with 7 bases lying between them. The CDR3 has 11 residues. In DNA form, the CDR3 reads TGTGCCAGCAGCCAAAGAGATGAGCAGTTCTTC. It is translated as CASSQRDEQFF.

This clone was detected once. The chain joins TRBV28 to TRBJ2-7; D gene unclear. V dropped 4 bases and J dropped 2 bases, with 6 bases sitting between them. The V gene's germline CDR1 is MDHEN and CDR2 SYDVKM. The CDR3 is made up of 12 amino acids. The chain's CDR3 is CASSSGAYEQYF. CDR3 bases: TGTGCCAGCAGTTCTGGTGCCTACGAGCAGTACTTC.

The CDR3 coding sequence is TGTGCCAGCGGCTCTAGCGGGAGAGTCAATGAGCAGTTCTTC. Its translation is CASGSSGRVNEQFF. V usage is TRBV7-3 and J usage is TRBJ2-1; TRBD2 matches at 10 bases. With V trimmed by 8 bases and J by 6 bases, 7 bases remained unmatched. Germline CDR1 SGHTA, CDR2 FQGTGA. CDR3 size: 14 residues.

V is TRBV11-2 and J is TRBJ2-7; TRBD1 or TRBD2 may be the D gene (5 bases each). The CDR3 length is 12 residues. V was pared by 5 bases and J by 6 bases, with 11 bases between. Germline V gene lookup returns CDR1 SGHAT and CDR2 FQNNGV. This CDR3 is CASSPRDAEQYF. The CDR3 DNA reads TGTGCCAGCAGCCCCCGGGACGCCGAGCAGTACTTC.

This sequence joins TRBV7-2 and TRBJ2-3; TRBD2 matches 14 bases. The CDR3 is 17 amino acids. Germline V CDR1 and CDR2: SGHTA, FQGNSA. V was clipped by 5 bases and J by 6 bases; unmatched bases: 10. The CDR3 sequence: CASSPGLAGGLRDTQYF. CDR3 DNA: TGTGCCAGCAGCCCTGGACTAGCGGGGGGCCTCCGGGATACGCAGTATTTT.

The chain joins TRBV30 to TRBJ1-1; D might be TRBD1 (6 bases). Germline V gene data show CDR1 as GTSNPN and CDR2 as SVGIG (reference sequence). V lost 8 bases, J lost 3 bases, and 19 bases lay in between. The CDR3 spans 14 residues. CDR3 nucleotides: TGTGCCACTCATCCCCCAGGGGTTTACACTGAAGCTTTCTTT. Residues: CATHPPGVYTEAFF.

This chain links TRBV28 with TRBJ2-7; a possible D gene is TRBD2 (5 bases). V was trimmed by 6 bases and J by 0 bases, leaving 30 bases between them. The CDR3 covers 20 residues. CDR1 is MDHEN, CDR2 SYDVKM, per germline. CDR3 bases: TGTGCCAGCAGGCCGCCAACCGGGCTTAGAGGGCCGTCGAGCTCCTACGAGCAGTACTTC. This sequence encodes CASRPPTGLRGPSSSYEQYF.

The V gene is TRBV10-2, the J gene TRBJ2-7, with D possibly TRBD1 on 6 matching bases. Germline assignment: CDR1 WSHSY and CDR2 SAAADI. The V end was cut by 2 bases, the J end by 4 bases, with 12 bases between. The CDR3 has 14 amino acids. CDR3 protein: CASSETGYRYEQYF. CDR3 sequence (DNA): TGCGCCAGCAGTGAGACAGGGTATCGGTACGAGCAGTACTTC.

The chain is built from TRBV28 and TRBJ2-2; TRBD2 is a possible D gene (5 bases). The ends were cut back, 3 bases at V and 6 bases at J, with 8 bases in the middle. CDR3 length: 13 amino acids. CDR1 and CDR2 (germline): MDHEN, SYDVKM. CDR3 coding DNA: TGTGCCAGCAGTTTTGAGGGTTCCGGGGAGCTGTTTTTT. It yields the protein CASSFEGSGELFF.

Written as DNA, the CDR3 is TGTGCCAGCAGTTTAACCGCCTACTATGGCTACACCTTC. This gives the protein CASSLTAYYGYTF. This sequence joins TRBV27 and TRBJ1-2; D is unclear. CDR3 length: 13 residues. Trimming cost V 2 bases and J 3 bases, with 7 bases left between them. Germline V gene sequence: CDR1 MNHEY, CDR2 SMNVEV (reference sequence).

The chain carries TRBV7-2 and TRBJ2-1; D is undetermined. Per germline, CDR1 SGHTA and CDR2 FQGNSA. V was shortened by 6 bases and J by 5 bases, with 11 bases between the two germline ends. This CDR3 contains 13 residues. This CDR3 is CASSPTRNNEQFF. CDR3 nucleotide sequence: TGTGCCAGCAGTCCCACCCGAAACAATGAGCAGTTCTTC.

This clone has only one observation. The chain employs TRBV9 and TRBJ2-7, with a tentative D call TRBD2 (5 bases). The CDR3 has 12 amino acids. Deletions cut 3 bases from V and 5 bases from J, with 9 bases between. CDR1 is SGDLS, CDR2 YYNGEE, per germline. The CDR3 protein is CASSGPGNEQYF. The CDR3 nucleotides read TGTGCCAGCAGCGGCCCGGGGAACGAGCAGTACTTC. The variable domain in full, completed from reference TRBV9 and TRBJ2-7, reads DSGVTQTPKHLITATGQRVTLRCSPRSGDLSVYWYQQSLDQGLQFLIQYYNGEERAKGNILERFSAQQFPDLHSELNLSSLELGDSALYFCASSGPGNEQYFGPGTRLTVT.

Written as DNA, the CDR3 is TGTGCCAGCTCACAATTACTAGCGGGAGTCCAGGAGACCCAGTACTTC. The encoded protein is CASSQLLAGVQETQYF. V gene TRBV18 combines with J gene TRBJ2-5, with 11 bases matching TRBD2. The V gene end was trimmed by 4 bases and the J gene end by 5 bases; junction bases not matched to a gene: 9. Germline values: CDR1 KGHSH, CDR2 LQKENI. The CDR3 spans 16 residues.

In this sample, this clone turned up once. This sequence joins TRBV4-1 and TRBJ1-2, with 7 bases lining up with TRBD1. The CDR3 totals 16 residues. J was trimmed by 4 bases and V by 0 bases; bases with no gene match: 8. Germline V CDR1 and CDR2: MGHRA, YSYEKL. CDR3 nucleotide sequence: TGCGCCAGCAGCCAAGATCGAACAGGGGACGCCTATGGCTACACCTTC. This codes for CASSQDRTGDAYGYTF.

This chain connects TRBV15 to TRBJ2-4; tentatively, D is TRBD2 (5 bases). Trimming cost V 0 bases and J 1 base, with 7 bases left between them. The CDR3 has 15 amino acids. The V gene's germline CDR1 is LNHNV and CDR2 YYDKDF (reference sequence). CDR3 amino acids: CATSRELGAKNIQYF. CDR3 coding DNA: TGTGCCACCAGCAGAGAACTAGGGGCCAAAAACATTCAGTACTTC.

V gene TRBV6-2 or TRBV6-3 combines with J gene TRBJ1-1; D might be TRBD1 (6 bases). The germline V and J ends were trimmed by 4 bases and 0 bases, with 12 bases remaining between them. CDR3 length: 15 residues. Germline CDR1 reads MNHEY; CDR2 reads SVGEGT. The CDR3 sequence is CASSSDSTMNTEAFF. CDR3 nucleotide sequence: TGTGCCAGCAGTTCGGACAGCACCATGAACACTGAAGCTTTCTTT.

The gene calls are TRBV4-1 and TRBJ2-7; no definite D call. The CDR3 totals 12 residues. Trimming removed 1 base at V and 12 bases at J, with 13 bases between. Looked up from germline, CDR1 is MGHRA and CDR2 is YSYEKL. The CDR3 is CASSQVENQRYF. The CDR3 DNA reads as TGCGCCAGCAGCCAAGTCGAGAACCAGCGGTACTTC.

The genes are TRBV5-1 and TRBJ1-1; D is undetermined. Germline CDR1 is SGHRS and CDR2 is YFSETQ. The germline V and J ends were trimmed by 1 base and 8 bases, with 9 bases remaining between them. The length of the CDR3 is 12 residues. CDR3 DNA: TGCGCCAGCAGCTTGTGGGGTCAGGAAGCTTTCTTT. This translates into CASSLWGQEAFF.